One TCR beta chain is described in this entry. As yet, its antigen is unknown. Clones were sequenced by immunoSEQ multiplex PCR, and TCRdb holds only the in-frame ones, with some missing. The table shows 40,000 or so clones, with around 89% occurring only once. This record belongs to a study of OX40 agonist ivuxolimab in advanced cancers. Study context: Ivuxolimab, an agonistic anti-OX40 (CD134) antibody, was given to patients.

General study findings and limits: In general, CD8+ T cells held more expanded clones than CD4+ did, on average.

V lost 3 bases and J lost 4, with 14 bases in between. This CDR3 spans 15 amino acids. Per the germline V gene, CDR1 is SGHRS and CDR2 is YFSETQ. This chain uses TRBV5-1 with TRBJ2-1; either TRBD1 or TRBD2 may fit D (6 bases each). The source material was CD4+ or CD8+ T cells sorted from blood, sampled in a trial of the OX40 agonist ivuxolimab. The sequence was collected from an adult with an advanced solid tumor such as melanoma, head and neck, liver or kidney cancer. CDR3 residues: CASSSDEGGYNEQFF. CDR3 sequence (DNA): TGCGCCAGCAGCTCGGACGAGGGGGGATACAATGAGCAGTTCTTC.